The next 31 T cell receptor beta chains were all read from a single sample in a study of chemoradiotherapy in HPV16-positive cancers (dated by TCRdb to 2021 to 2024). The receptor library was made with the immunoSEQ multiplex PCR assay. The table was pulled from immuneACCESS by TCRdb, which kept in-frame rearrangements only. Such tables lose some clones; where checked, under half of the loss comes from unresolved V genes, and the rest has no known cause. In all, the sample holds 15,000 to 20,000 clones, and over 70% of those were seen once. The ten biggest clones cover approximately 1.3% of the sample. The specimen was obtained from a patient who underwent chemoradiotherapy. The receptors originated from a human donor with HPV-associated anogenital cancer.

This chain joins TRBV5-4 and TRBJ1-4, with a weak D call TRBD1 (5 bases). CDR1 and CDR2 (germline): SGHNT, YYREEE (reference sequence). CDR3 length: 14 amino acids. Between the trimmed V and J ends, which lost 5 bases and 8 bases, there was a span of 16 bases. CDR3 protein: CASRPSPGEEKLFF. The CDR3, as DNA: TGTGCCAGCAGACCGTCCCCGGGGGAAGAAAAACTGTTTTTT.

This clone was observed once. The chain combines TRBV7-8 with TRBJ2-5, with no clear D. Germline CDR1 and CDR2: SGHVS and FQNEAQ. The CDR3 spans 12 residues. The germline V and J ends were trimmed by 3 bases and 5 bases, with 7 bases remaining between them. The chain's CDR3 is CASSFLLETQYF. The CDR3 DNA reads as TGTGCCAGCAGCTTCTTGTTGGAGACCCAGTACTTC.

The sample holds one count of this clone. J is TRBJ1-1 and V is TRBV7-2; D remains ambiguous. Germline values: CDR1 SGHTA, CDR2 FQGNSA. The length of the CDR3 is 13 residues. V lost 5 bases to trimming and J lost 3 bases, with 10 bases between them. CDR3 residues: CASSLSRDTEAFF. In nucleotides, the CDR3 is TGTGCCAGCAGCCTCTCAAGGGACACTGAAGCTTTCTTT.

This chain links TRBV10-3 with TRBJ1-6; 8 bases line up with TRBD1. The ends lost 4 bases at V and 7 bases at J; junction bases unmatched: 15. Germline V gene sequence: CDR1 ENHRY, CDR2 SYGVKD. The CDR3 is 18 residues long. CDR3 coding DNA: TGTGCCATCAGTGCGGGACAGGCCAACTCCAGGCGAAATTCACCCCTCCACTTT. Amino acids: CAISAGQANSRRNSPLHF.

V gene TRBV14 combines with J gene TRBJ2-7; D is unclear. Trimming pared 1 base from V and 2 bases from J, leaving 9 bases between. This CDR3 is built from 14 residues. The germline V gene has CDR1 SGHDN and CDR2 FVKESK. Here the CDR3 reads CASSQVFGAYEQYF. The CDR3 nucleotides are TGTGCCAGCAGCCAAGTGTTTGGGGCCTACGAGCAGTACTTC.

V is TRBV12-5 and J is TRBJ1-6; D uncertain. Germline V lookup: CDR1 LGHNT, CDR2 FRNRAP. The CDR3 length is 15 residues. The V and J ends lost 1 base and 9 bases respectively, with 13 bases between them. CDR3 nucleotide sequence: TGTGCTAGTGGTTTGGGACGCGGAGATACTTCACCCCTCCACTTT. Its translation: CASGLGRGDTSPLHF.

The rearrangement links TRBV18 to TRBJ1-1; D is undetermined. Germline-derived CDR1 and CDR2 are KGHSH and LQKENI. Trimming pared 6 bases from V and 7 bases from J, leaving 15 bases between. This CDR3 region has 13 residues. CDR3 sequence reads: CASSPREDFEAFF. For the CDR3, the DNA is TGTGCCAGCTCGCCCCGTGAAGATTTTGAAGCTTTCTTT.

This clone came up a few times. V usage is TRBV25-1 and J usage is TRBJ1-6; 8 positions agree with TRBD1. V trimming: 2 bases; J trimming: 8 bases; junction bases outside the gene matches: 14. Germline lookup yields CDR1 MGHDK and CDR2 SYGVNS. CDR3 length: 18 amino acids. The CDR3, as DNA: TGTGCCAGCAGTGAACCTATCCCCTTGCCGGGACAGGATTCACCCCTCCACTTT. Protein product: CASSEPIPLPGQDSPLHF. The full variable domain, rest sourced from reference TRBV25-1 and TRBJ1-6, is EADIYQTPRYLVIGTGKKITLECSQTMGHDKMYWYQQDPGMELHLIHYSYGVNSTEKGDLSSESTVSRIRTEHFPLTLESARPSHTSQYLCASSEPIPLPGQDSPLHFGNGTRLTVT.

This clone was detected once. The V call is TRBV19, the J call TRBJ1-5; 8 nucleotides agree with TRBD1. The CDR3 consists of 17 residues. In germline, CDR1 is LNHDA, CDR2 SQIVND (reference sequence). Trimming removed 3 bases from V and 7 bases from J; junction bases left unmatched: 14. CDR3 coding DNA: TGTGCCAGTAGTATCCGGGGACAGGCTCCCGCACGACAGCCCCAGCATTTT. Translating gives CASSIRGQAPARQPQHF.

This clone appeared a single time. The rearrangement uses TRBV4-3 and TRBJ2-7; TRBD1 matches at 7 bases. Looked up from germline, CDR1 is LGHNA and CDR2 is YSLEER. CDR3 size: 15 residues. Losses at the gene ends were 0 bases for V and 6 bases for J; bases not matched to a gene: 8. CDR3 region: CASSQDRDSRSEQYF. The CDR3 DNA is TGCGCCAGCAGCCAAGATAGGGACAGCCGCAGCGAGCAGTACTTC.

CDR3 DNA: TGTGCCAGCAGCGTCGGGACAGGGGGCGAGGGCACTGAAGCTTTCTTT. Residues: CASSVGTGGEGTEAFF. The rearrangement links TRBV7-2 to TRBJ1-1, with 12 bases matching TRBD1. V was pared by 5 bases and J by 4 bases, with 8 bases of the junction left unmatched. CDR1 and CDR2 from the germline V gene are SGHTA and FQGNSA. This CDR3 contains 16 residues.

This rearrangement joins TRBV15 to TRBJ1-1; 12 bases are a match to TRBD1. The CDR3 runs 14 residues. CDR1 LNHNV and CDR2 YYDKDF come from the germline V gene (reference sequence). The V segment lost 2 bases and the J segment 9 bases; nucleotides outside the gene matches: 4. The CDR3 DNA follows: TGTGCCACCAGCAGACCCGGGACAGGGGGCCAAGCTTTCTTT. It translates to CATSRPGTGGQAFF.

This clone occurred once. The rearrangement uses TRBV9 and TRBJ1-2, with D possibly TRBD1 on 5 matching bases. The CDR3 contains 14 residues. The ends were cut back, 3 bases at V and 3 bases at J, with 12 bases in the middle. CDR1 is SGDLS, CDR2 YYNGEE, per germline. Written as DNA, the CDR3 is TGTGCCAGCAGCGCTGCCGGGACGGACTATGGCTACACCTTC. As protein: CASSAAGTDYGYTF. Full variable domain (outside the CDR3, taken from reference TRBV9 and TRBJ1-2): DSGVTQTPKHLITATGQRVTLRCSPRSGDLSVYWYQQSLDQGLQFLIQYYNGEERAKGNILERFSAQQFPDLHSELNLSSLELGDSALYFCASSAAGTDYGYTFGSGTRLTVV.

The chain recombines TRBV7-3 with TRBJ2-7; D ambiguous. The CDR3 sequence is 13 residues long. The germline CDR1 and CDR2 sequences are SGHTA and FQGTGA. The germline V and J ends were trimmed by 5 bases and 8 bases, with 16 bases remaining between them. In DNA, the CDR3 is TGTGCCAGCAGCCCTCGGAGTGGAGCACAGCAGTACTTC. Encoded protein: CASSPRSGAQQYF.

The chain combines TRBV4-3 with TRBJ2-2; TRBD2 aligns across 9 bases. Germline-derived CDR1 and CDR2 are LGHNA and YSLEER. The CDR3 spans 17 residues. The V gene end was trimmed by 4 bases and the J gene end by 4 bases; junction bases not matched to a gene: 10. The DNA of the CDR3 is TGCGCCAGCAGCCCCGACCGGCTAGCGGGGTTCACCGGGGAGCTGTTTTTT. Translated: CASSPDRLAGFTGELFF.

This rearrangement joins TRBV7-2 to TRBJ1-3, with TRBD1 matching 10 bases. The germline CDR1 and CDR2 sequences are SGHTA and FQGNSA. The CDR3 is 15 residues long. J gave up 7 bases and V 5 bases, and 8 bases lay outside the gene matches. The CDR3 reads CASSPAGQGWNTIYF. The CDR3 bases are TGTGCCAGCAGCCCCGCGGGACAGGGGTGGAACACCATATATTTT.

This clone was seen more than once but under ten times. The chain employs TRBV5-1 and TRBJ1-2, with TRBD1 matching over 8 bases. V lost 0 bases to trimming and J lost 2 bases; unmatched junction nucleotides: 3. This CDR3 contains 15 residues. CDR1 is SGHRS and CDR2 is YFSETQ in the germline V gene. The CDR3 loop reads CASSLEGQGNYGYTF. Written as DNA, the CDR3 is TGCGCCAGCAGCTTGGAAGGACAGGGAAACTATGGCTACACCTTC.

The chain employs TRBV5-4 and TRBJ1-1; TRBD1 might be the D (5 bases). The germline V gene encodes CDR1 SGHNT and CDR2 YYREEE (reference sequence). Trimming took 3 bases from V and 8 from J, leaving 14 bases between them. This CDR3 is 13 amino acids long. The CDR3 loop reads CASSWDSRGEAFF. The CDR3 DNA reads TGTGCCAGCAGCTGGGACTCAAGAGGGGAAGCTTTCTTT.

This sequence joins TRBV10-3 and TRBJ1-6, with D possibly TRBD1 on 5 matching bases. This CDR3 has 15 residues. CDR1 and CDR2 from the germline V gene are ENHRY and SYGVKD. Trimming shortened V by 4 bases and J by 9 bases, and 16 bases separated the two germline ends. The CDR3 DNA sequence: TGTGCCATCAGTGTAGGGGATTATGTTGGTTCACCCCTCCACTTT. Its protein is CAISVGDYVGSPLHF.

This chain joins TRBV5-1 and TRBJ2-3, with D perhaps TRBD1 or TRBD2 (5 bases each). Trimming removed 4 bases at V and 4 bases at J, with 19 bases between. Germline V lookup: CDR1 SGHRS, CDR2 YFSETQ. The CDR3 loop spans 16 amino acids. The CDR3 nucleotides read TGCGCCAGCAGCAATACTAGGGTTCAGGGTCCAGATACGCAGTATTTT. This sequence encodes CASSNTRVQGPDTQYF.

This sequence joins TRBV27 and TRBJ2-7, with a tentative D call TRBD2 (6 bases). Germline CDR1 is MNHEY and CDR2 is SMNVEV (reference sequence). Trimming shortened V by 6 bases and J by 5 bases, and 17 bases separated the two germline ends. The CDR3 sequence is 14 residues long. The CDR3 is CASSLRGDGNEQYF. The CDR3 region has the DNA TGTGCCAGCAGCCTGCGGGGCGATGGCAACGAGCAGTACTTC.

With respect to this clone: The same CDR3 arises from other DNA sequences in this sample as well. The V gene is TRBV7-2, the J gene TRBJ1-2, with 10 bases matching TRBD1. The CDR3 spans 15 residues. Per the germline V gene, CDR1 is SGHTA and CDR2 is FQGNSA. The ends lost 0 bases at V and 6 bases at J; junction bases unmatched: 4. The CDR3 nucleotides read TGTGCCAGCAGCTTAGCGCGACAGGGGGCCGATGGCTACACCTTC. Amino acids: CASSLARQGADGYTF. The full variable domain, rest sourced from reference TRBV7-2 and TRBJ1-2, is GAGVSQSPSNKVTEKGKDVELRCDPISGHTALYWYRQSLGQGLEFLIYFQGNSAPDKSGLPSDRFSAERTGGSVSTLTIQRTQQEDSAVYLCASSLARQGADGYTFGSGTRLTVV.

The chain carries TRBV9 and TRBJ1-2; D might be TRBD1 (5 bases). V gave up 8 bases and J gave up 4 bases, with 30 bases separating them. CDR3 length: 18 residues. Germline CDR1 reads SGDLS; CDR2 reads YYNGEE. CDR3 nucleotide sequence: TGTGCCAGTGAAAGGGCCCGGGACCGCGCCCTTAGGGGCTATGGCTACACCTTC. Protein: CASERARDRALRGYGYTF.

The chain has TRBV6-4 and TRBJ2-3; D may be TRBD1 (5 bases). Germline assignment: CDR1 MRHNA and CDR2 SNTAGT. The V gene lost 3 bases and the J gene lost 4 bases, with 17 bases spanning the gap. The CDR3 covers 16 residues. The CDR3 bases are TGTGCCAGCAGTGAGGGGCTAGATTACGGCGCAGATACGCAGTATTTT. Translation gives CASSEGLDYGADTQYF.

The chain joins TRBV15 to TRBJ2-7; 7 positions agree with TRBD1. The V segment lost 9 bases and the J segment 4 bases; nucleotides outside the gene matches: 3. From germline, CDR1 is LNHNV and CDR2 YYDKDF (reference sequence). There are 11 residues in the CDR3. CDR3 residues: CATEGAYEQYF. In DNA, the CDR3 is TGTGCCACTGAGGGGGCTTACGAGCAGTACTTC. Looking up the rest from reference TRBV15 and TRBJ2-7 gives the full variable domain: DAMVIQNPRYQVTQFGKPVTLSCSQTLNHNVMYWYQQKSSQAPKLLFHYYDKDFNNEADTPDNFQSRRPNTSFCFLDIRSPGLGDTAMYLCATEGAYEQYFGPGTRLTVT.

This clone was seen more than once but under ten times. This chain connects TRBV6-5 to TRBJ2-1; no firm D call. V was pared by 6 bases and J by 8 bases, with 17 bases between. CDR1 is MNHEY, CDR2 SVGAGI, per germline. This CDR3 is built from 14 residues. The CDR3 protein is CASRKNPGRHEQFF. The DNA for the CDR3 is TGTGCCAGCAGGAAGAACCCGGGCCGCCATGAGCAGTTCTTC.

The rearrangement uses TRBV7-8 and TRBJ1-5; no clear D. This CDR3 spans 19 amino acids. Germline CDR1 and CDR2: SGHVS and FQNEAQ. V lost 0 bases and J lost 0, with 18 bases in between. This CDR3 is CASSLAGSLIRYSNQPQHF. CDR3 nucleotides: TGTGCCAGCAGCTTAGCAGGGTCTCTCATCCGTTATAGCAATCAGCCCCAGCATTTT.

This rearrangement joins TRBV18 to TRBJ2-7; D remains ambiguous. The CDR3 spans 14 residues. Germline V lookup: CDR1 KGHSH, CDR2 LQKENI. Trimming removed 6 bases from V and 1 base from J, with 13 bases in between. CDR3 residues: CASSPGSGSYEQYF. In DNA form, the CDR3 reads TGTGCCAGCTCCCCTGGGTCTGGATCCTACGAGCAGTACTTC. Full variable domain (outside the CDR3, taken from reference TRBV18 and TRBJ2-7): NAGVMQNPRHLVRRRGQEARLRCSPMKGHSHVYWYRQLPEEGLKFMVYLQKENIIDESGMPKERFSAEFPKEGPSILRIQQVVRGDSAAYFCASSPGSGSYEQYFGPGTRLTVT.

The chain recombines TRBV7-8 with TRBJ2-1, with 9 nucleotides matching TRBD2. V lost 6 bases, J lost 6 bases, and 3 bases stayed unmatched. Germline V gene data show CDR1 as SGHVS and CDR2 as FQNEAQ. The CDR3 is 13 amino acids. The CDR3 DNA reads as TGTGCCAGCAGGGTTAGCGGGGGCAATGAGCAGTTCTTC. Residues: CASRVSGGNEQFF.

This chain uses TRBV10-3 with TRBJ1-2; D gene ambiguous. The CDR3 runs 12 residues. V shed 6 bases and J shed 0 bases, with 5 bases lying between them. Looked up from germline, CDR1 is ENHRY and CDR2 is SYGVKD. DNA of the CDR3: TGTGCCATCAGGGGTTCTAACTATGGCTACACCTTC. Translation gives CAIRGSNYGYTF.

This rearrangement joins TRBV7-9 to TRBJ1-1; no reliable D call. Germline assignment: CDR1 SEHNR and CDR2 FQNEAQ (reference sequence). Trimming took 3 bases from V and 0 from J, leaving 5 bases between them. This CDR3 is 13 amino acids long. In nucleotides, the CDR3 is TGTGCCAGCAGCTTCCCAATGAACACTGAAGCTTTCTTT. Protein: CASSFPMNTEAFF.